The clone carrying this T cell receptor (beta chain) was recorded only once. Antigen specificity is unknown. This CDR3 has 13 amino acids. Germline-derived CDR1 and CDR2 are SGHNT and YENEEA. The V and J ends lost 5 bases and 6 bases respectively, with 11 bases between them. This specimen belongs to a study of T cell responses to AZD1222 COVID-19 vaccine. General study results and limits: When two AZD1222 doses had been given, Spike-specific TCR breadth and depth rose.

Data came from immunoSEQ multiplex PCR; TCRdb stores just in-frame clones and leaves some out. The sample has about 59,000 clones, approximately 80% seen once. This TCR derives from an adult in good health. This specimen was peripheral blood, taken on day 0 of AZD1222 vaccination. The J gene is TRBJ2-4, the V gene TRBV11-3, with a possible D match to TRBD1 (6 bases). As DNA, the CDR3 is TGTGCCAGCAGCCTTAACAGGGTAAACATTCAGTACTTC. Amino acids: CASSLNRVNIQYF.